A selection of T cell receptor beta chains follows, all from one sample in a study of blood T cell repertoires in COVID-19. Assay: immunoSEQ multiplex PCR; the TCRdb copy retains only in-frame clones and omits some. This table has approximately 81,000 clones, around 88% appearing once. The sample comprised PBMCs or T cells enriched from blood (not recorded which). The source is a woman aged 50 to 60 with acute COVID-19. The conserved cysteine and the conserved F or W are not part of the CDR3 here. The order of the fields is J gene, V gene, CDR3 protein.

j_gene: TRBJ2-2; v_gene: TRBV2; CDR3aa: ARRDSNTGELF
j_gene: TRBJ2-2; v_gene: TRBV2; CDR3aa: ASSEPAGGWKELF
j_gene: TRBJ2-1; v_gene: TRBV27; CDR3aa: ASSFDLALRNEQF
j_gene: TRBJ2-7; v_gene: TRBV27; CDR3aa: ASSLRGIDEQY
j_gene: TRBJ1-1; v_gene: TRBV11-2; CDR3aa: ASSRRDRAF
j_gene: TRBJ2-2; v_gene: TRBV7-9; CDR3aa: ASSPWTGEGGELF
j_gene: TRBJ1-1; v_gene: TRBV11-2; CDR3aa: ASSLEWRKVATEAF
j_gene: TRBJ1-4; v_gene: TRBV5-5; CDR3aa: ASSLGQTYEKLF
j_gene: TRBJ1-3; v_gene: TRBV6-1; CDR3aa: ASSEEHTSGNTIY
j_gene: TRBJ2-7; v_gene: TRBV21-1; CDR3aa: ASSIRDCSYEQY
j_gene: TRBJ1-4; v_gene: TRBV5-1; CDR3aa: ASSSGDNPATNEKLF
j_gene: TRBJ1-4; v_gene: TRBV2; CDR3aa: ASRKDTANEKLF
j_gene: TRBJ2-2; v_gene: TRBV19; CDR3aa: ASSETGGAPGELF
j_gene: TRBJ2-1; v_gene: TRBV11-1; CDR3aa: ASSLTRDEQF
j_gene: TRBJ2-3; v_gene: TRBV14; CDR3aa: ASSQGLAGRTDTQY
j_gene: TRBJ2-1; v_gene: TRBV10-3; CDR3aa: AIRGSPGTSGRAPEHEQF
j_gene: TRBJ2-1; v_gene: TRBV7-6; CDR3aa: ASSGRTSGEYNEQF
j_gene: TRBJ2-7; v_gene: TRBV28; CDR3aa: ASSPGTSSYEQY
j_gene: TRBJ1-4; v_gene: TRBV7-2; CDR3aa: ASSLADRVGEKLF
j_gene: TRBJ1-2; v_gene: TRBV7-9; CDR3aa: ASSLADIDGYT
j_gene: TRBJ2-1; v_gene: TRBV18; CDR3aa: ASSPLADLSYNEQF
j_gene: TRBJ2-7; v_gene: TRBV7-2; CDR3aa: ASRGDKVSEQY
j_gene: TRBJ2-3; v_gene: TRBV5-4; CDR3aa: ASSPPGVSGPTDTQY
j_gene: TRBJ1-1; v_gene: TRBV11-2; CDR3aa: ASSLGQGEAF
j_gene: TRBJ1-1; v_gene: TRBV10-3; CDR3aa: AIKWGLEGTEAF
j_gene: TRBJ2-5; v_gene: TRBV19; CDR3aa: ASSIGSAGVRETQY
j_gene: TRBJ2-3; v_gene: TRBV9; CDR3aa: ASSVGIAGDGGDTQY
j_gene: TRBJ1-5; v_gene: TRBV19; CDR3aa: ASSIDFDRGYSNQPQH
j_gene: TRBJ2-5; v_gene: TRBV2; CDR3aa: ASSDWAGGGETQY
j_gene: TRBJ1-1; v_gene: TRBV6-5; CDR3aa: ASSTGAQGAF
j_gene: TRBJ1-2; v_gene: TRBV14; CDR3aa: ASSQDLEVTGGYGYT
j_gene: TRBJ1-4; v_gene: TRBV5-1; CDR3aa: ASSWTTTNEKLF
j_gene: TRBJ2-1; v_gene: TRBV5-3; CDR3aa: ARSLRGRGHSYNEQF
j_gene: TRBJ2-1; v_gene: TRBV19; CDR3aa: ASSLEVGGHEQF
j_gene: TRBJ2-3; v_gene: TRBV18; CDR3aa: ASSARQGADTQY
j_gene: TRBJ2-3; v_gene: TRBV10-3; CDR3aa: AIRVGPSTDTQY
j_gene: TRBJ2-5; v_gene: TRBV11-3; CDR3aa: ASSGRGPETQY
j_gene: TRBJ2-7; v_gene: TRBV2; CDR3aa: ASRTWGHEQY
j_gene: TRBJ2-5; v_gene: TRBV7-9; CDR3aa: ASSEPLETQY
j_gene: TRBJ2-7; v_gene: TRBV12-3/TRBV12-4; CDR3aa: ASTLAPMNEQY
j_gene: TRBJ2-1; v_gene: TRBV24-1; CDR3aa: ATSGSVYNEQF
j_gene: TRBJ2-7; v_gene: TRBV23-1; CDR3aa: ASSHPGLSWEQY
j_gene: TRBJ2-7; v_gene: TRBV11-2; CDR3aa: ASRIQVSYEQY
j_gene: TRBJ1-2; v_gene: TRBV5-5; CDR3aa: ASSLLLSSGYT